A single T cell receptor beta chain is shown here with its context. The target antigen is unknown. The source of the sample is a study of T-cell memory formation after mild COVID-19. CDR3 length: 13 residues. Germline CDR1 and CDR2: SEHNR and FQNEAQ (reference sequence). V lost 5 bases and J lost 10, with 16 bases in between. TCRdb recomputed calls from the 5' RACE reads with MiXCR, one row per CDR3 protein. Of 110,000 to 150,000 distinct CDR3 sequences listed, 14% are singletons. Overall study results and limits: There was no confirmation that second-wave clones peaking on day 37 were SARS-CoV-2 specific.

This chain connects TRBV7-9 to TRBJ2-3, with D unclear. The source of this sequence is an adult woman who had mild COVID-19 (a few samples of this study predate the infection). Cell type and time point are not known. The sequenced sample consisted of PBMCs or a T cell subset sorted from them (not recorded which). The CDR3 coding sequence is TGTGCCAGCAGCCCCCCGGGTGAAGAACCGCAGTATTTT. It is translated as CASSPPGEEPQYF.